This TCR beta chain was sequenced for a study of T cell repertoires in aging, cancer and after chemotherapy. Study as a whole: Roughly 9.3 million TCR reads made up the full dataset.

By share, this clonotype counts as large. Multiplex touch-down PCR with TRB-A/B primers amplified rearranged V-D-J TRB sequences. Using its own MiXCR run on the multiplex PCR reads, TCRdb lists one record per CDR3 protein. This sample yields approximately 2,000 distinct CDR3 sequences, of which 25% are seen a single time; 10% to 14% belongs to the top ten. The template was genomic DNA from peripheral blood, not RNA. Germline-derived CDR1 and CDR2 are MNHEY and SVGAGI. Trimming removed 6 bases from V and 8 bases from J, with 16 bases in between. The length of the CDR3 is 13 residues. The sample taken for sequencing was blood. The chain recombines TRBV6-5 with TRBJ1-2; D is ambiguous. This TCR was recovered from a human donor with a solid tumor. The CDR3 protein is CASSLTVGGGYTF. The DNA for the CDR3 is TGTGCCAGCAGCCTTACAGTGGGAGGAGGCTACACCTTC.